This passage covers 23 T cell receptor beta chains from one sample sequenced in a study of blood T cell repertoires in COVID-19. Produced via immunoSEQ multiplex PCR; TCRdb's table is partial and in-frame only. The table shows 200,000 to 300,000 clones, with 81% occurring only once. The sequenced material came from peripheral blood. All receptors come from a woman of 80 years or more with acute or convalescent COVID-19.

V gene TRBV3-1 (or the pseudogene TRBV3-2) combines with J gene TRBJ2-7, with 7 positions matching TRBD1. The germline gives CDR1 LGHDT, CDR2 YNNKEL (reference sequence). V lost 3 bases and J lost 7; bases outside the gene matches: 9. This CDR3 contains 14 residues. The CDR3 sequence is CASSQALQGVEQYF. The CDR3 nucleotides are TGTGCCAGCAGCCAGGCACTCCAGGGGGTTGAGCAGTACTTC.

Only one count was recorded for this clone. The genes are TRBV29-1 and TRBJ2-5, with TRBD1 matching 8 bases. This CDR3 contains 14 residues. Germline V gene lookup returns CDR1 SQVTM and CDR2 ANQGSEA. J was trimmed by 2 bases and V by 2 bases; bases with no gene match: 4. CDR3 DNA sequence: TGCAGCGTTGAACACTGGGACAGGCAAGAGACCCAGTACTTC. Translated, it gives CSVEHWDRQETQYF. Looking up the rest from reference TRBV29-1 and TRBJ2-5 gives the full variable domain: SAVISQKPSRDICQRGTSLTIQCQVDSQVTMMFWYRQQPGQSLTLIATANQGSEATYESGFVIDKFPISRPNLTFSTLTVSNMSPEDSSIYLCSVEHWDRQETQYFGPGTRLLVL.

The V call is TRBV27, the J call TRBJ2-7, with D possibly matching TRBD2 (5 bases). This CDR3 spans 19 amino acids. Trimming stripped 2 bases from V and 2 bases from J, with 25 bases between. Germline V gene lookup returns CDR1 MNHEY and CDR2 SMNVEV (reference sequence). This CDR3 is CASSLGHRGSAVSPYEQYF. DNA for the CDR3: TGTGCCAGCAGTTTAGGCCACCGGGGTTCCGCTGTATCCCCCTACGAGCAGTACTTC.

V is TRBV27 and J is TRBJ1-5, with D possibly matching TRBD1 (5 bases). With 0 bases removed from V and 7 bases from J, the gap between germline ends came to 13 bases. In germline, CDR1 is MNHEY, CDR2 SMNVEV (reference sequence). This CDR3 spans 15 amino acids. For the CDR3, the DNA is TGTGCCAGCAGTTTATCGGCAGGGTCGTACCAGCCCCAGCATTTT. This codes for CASSLSAGSYQPQHF.

J is TRBJ1-1 and V is TRBV6-5; D is ambiguous. Germline CDR1 MNHEY, CDR2 SVGAGI. The CDR3 spans 13 residues. V was shortened by 7 bases and J by 2 bases, with 11 bases between the two germline ends. The CDR3: CASTKPVNTEAFF. CDR3 bases: TGTGCCAGCACCAAGCCCGTAAACACTGAAGCTTTCTTT.

A remark on this clone: Other DNA sequences of this sample code for an identical CDR3. The CDR3 DNA follows: TGTGCCAGCAGCTCGGGACAGAACACCGGGGAGCTGTTTTTT. Its protein is CASSSGQNTGELFF. This rearrangement joins TRBV28 to TRBJ2-2; a possible D gene is TRBD1 (6 bases). The CDR3 contains 14 residues. Trimming removed 6 bases from V and 1 base from J, with 9 bases in between. Germline CDR1 reads MDHEN; CDR2 reads SYDVKM.

The chain couples TRBV3-1 (or the pseudogene TRBV3-2) to TRBJ2-5; D is possibly TRBD2 (5 bases). The V gene lost 4 bases and the J gene lost 7 bases, with 10 bases spanning the gap. Germline CDR1 LGHDT, CDR2 YNNKEL (reference sequence). This CDR3 spans 12 amino acids. CDR3 loop: CASSPTGSTQYF. CDR3 DNA sequence: TGTGCCAGCAGCCCGACGGGGTCGACCCAGTACTTC.

CDR3 region: CASSQDPRAGSSYNEQFF. CDR3 DNA sequence: TGTGCCAGCAGCCAAGATCCGCGGGCTGGTAGCTCCTACAATGAGCAGTTCTTC. V and J are TRBV14 and TRBJ2-1; TRBD2 might be the D (5 bases). The CDR3 contains 18 residues. V was shortened by 0 bases and J by 0 bases, with 15 bases between the two germline ends. Germline V gives CDR1 SGHDN, CDR2 FVKESK.

V is TRBV27 and J is TRBJ2-7, with TRBD2 identical over 10 bases. The CDR3 totals 14 residues. The germline gives CDR1 MNHEY, CDR2 SMNVEV (reference sequence). The trim removed 9 bases at V and 5 bases at J, leaving 10 bases unmatched. DNA for the CDR3: TGTGCCAGTCTAAAAGCGGGAGGGCCTCACGAGCAGTACTTC. Protein sequence: CASLKAGGPHEQYF.

The chain has TRBV7-2 and TRBJ2-1; 9 bases match TRBD2. Trimming took 5 bases from V and 5 from J; bases not matched to a gene: 7. The germline gives CDR1 SGHTA, CDR2 FQGNSA. The CDR3 has 15 amino acids. The CDR3 sequence: CASSPRGGVNNEQFF. CDR3 sequence (DNA): TGTGCCAGCAGCCCGCGGGGGGGGGTTAACAATGAGCAGTTCTTC.

The V and J genes are TRBV2 and TRBJ1-2, with 8 positions matching TRBD1. The CDR3 has 13 residues. V lost 4 bases, J lost 2 bases, and 0 bases stayed unmatched. The germline V gene encodes CDR1 SNHLY and CDR2 FYNNEI. For the CDR3, the DNA is TGTGCCAGCAGTGGACAGGGGAACTATGGCTACACCTTC. Protein: CASSGQGNYGYTF.

The CDR3 spells CASSLGQGAHEEQYF. For the CDR3, the DNA is TGCGCCAGCAGCTTGGGACAGGGCGCGCATGAGGAGCAGTACTTC. This chain connects TRBV5-1 to TRBJ2-7; 7 nucleotides line up with TRBD1. In germline, CDR1 is SGHRS, CDR2 YFSETQ. The CDR3 spans 15 residues. The V segment lost 0 bases and the J segment 7 bases; nucleotides outside the gene matches: 10.

V usage is TRBV5-1 and J usage is TRBJ1-2, with 7 bases that match TRBD1. V lost 0 bases to trimming and J lost 0 bases; unmatched junction nucleotides: 5. Looked up from germline, CDR1 is SGHRS and CDR2 is YFSETQ. The CDR3 is 16 residues long. CDR3 residues: CASSLEGQRANYGYTF. The CDR3, as DNA: TGCGCCAGCAGCTTGGAGGGACAGAGAGCTAACTATGGCTACACCTTC.

The CDR3, as DNA: TGTGCCAGCAGAACAGGGGGCACCGGGGAGCTGTTTTTT. Translated: CASRTGGTGELFF. The J gene is TRBJ2-2, the V gene TRBV28; the match to TRBD1 covers 8 bases. With V trimmed by 6 bases and J by 4 bases, 1 base remained unmatched. From germline, CDR1 is MDHEN and CDR2 SYDVKM. The CDR3 contains 13 residues.

V and J are TRBV5-5 and TRBJ1-1, with 11 bases aligning to TRBD1. CDR3 size: 16 residues. Trimming removed 4 bases from V and 6 bases from J; junction bases left unmatched: 11. CDR1 and CDR2 from the germline V gene are SGHKS and YYEKEE (reference sequence). The chain's CDR3 is CASSPGQGATGAEAFF. The CDR3 DNA sequence: TGTGCCAGCAGCCCAGGACAGGGGGCGACGGGAGCTGAAGCTTTCTTT.

There are a few counts of this clone. The CDR3 sequence: CASSPGTGPYEQYF. The CDR3 bases are TGTGCCAGCAGCCCCGGGACAGGGCCCTACGAGCAGTACTTC. The chain uses TRBV11-3 and TRBJ2-7; 9 positions match TRBD1. V lost 5 bases and J lost 2; bases outside the gene matches: 4. The CDR3 length is 14 residues. The germline gives CDR1 SGHNT, CDR2 YENEEA.

This clone appeared a single time. The chain has TRBV28 and TRBJ2-7, with D possibly matching TRBD2 (6 bases). V shed 5 bases and J shed 9 bases, with 8 bases lying between them. The CDR3 runs to 10 residues. CDR1 and CDR2 from the germline V gene are MDHEN and SYDVKM. The CDR3, as DNA: TGTGCCAGCAGTCAGGAGGGGCAGTACTTC. Protein sequence: CASSQEGQYF.

This clone was observed many times. V gene TRBV7-9 combines with J gene TRBJ2-7; TRBD1 agrees at 10 bases. In germline, CDR1 is SEHNR, CDR2 FQNEAQ (reference sequence). Trimming cost V 5 bases and J 3 bases; bases outside gene matches: 7. The length of the CDR3 is 15 residues. In DNA form, the CDR3 reads TGTGCCAGCAGCGTAGGACAGGGGGTCTTCTACGAGCAGTACTTC. Residues: CASSVGQGVFYEQYF.

The V and J genes are TRBV7-3 and TRBJ2-3; 13 bases map to TRBD2. Germline values: CDR1 SGHTA, CDR2 FQGTGA. The CDR3 consists of 16 residues. The trim removed 4 bases at V and 2 bases at J, leaving 3 bases unmatched. CDR3 region: CASSSGLAGTTDTQYF. CDR3 in DNA: TGTGCCAGCAGCTCGGGACTAGCGGGGACCACAGATACGCAGTATTTT.

The chain carries TRBV20-1 and TRBJ1-4; TRBD1 aligns across 10 bases. The germline V gene encodes CDR1 DFQATT and CDR2 SNEGSKA (reference sequence). V dropped 3 bases and J dropped 4; count of bases not matched to a gene: 5. This CDR3 has 15 amino acids. The CDR3 region is CSASRGQGNNEKLFF. The CDR3 DNA reads as TGCAGTGCTAGTCGGGGACAGGGGAATAATGAAAAACTGTTTTTT.

V usage is TRBV3-1 (or the pseudogene TRBV3-2) and J usage is TRBJ1-4, with D perhaps matching TRBD1 (5 bases). The CDR3 sequence is 14 residues long. V was cut by 3 bases and J by 5 bases, with 10 bases left in between. CDR1 is LGHDT, CDR2 YNNKEL, per germline (reference sequence). CDR3 DNA sequence: TGTGCCAGCAGCCAGCAGGGCCTAAATGAAAAACTGTTTTTT. It translates to CASSQQGLNEKLFF.

The chain joins TRBV5-8 to TRBJ1-2; D unclear. Germline V lookup: CDR1 SGHTS, CDR2 YDEGEE. The V end was cut by 6 bases, the J end by 5 bases, with 20 bases between. This CDR3 spans 15 amino acids. The CDR3 is CASTSNGRKTYGYTF. CDR3 DNA sequence: TGTGCCAGCACCTCAAACGGCCGAAAGACTTATGGCTACACCTTC.

This chain uses TRBV18 with TRBJ2-2; D perhaps matches TRBD1 (5 bases). Trimming took 4 bases from V and 0 from J, leaving 9 bases between them. The germline V gene has CDR1 KGHSH and CDR2 LQKENI. The CDR3 runs 15 residues. The CDR3 bases are TGTGCCAGCTCACTACAGGTTTCGAACACCGGGGAGCTGTTTTTT. Encoded protein: CASSLQVSNTGELFF.